One sample yielded the 5 T cell receptor beta chains listed below, sequenced in a study of post-analysis software for immune sequencing data. Study results and limitations: Comparison of patients with controls showed five TRBV segments more frequent in patients, TRBV5-6, TRBV5-1 and TRBV20-1 among them.

Antigens for these TCRs are unknown. TCR beta cDNA libraries had unique molecular identifiers. TCRdb itself ran the PCR reads through MiXCR, one entry per CDR3 protein. Among hundreds of thousands of distinct CDR3 sequences listed, 55% to 60% were seen once. Sequencing used blood. The receptors come from a girl aged 2-9 years with multiple sclerosis.

As concerns this clonotype: The conserved closing phenylalanine or tryptophan is absent in this CDR3, likely reflecting a read error. DNA of the CDR3: TGTGCCAGCAGTTACTACAGGGAAGATACGCAGTATTTG. Protein: CASSYYREDTQYL. This chain uses TRBV6-2 or TRBV6-3 with TRBJ2-3; a possible D gene is TRBD1 (6 bases). Trimming cost V 1 base and J 5 bases, with 7 bases left between them. CDR3 size: 13 residues. Germline CDR1 and CDR2: MNHEY and SVGEGT.

Notes on this clonotype: At one boundary the junction diverges from the germline segment, which might be a read error. This rearrangement joins TRBV5-1 to TRBJ2-3, with unresolved D. The V gene's germline CDR1 is SGHRS and CDR2 YFSETQ. The CDR3 consists of 15 residues. The CDR3 coding sequence is TGCGCCAGCAGCTCCCCCGGACCCAGCACGGATACGCAGTATTTT. This gives the protein CASSSPGPSTDTQYF.

The V and J genes are TRBV5-1 and TRBJ2-1; 14 nucleotides line up with TRBD2. The ends lost 0 bases at V and 7 bases at J; junction bases unmatched: 6. Germline values: CDR1 SGHRS, CDR2 YFSETQ. The CDR3 spans 17 residues. The CDR3 here is CASSLEGLAGARNEQFF. CDR3 coding DNA: TGCGCCAGCAGCTTGGAGGGACTAGCGGGAGCAAGGAATGAGCAGTTCTTC.

V usage is TRBV20-1 and J usage is TRBJ2-1, with 9 bases aligning to TRBD1. CDR1 and CDR2 (germline): DFQATT, SNEGSKA (reference sequence). V shed 3 bases, J shed 4 bases, and the junction held 4 bases outside the gene matches. The CDR3 runs to 14 residues. CDR3 bases: TGCAGTGCTAGCTTGGACAGGGGATACAATGAGCAGTTCTTC. Its translation is CSASLDRGYNEQFF.

This clonotype came up a few times. J is TRBJ2-3 and V is TRBV6-2 or TRBV6-3; D call uncertain. In germline, CDR1 is MNHEY, CDR2 SVGEGT. V lost 0 bases to trimming and J lost 3 bases, with 16 bases between them. This CDR3 has 17 amino acids. CDR3 sequence reads: CASSYSTSGIGTDTQYF. DNA for the CDR3: TGTGCCAGCAGTTACTCGACGTCAGGTATAGGTACAGATACGCAGTATTTT.